Listed here are 16 T cell receptor beta chains from one sample, sequenced in a study of T cell responses to AZD1222 COVID-19 vaccine. Libraries were prepared by immunoSEQ multiplex PCR; TCRdb keeps only in-frame clonotypes and omits some of them. This sample has some 84,000 clones, with 65% to 90% found just once. Here the sequenced sample was peripheral blood, taken on day 0 of AZD1222 vaccination. Receptors were obtained from an adult in good health.

The CDR3 spells CASSPGEWEQYF. The DNA for the CDR3 is TGTGCCAGCAGCCCAGGGGAATGGGAGCAGTACTTC. V and J are TRBV7-9 and TRBJ2-7; possibly TRBD1 for D (6 bases). The germline CDR1 and CDR2 sequences are SEHNR and FQNEAQ (reference sequence). Between the trimmed V and J ends, which lost 5 bases and 7 bases, there was a span of 12 bases. This CDR3 comprises 12 residues.

The V gene is TRBV28, the J gene TRBJ2-7; D gene ambiguous. V dropped 8 bases and J dropped 2 bases, with 19 bases sitting between them. CDR3 length equals 15 residues. The germline V gene encodes CDR1 MDHEN and CDR2 SYDVKM. The CDR3 protein is CASSSHTASPYEQYF. The CDR3 bases are TGTGCCAGCTCCTCTCATACCGCAAGCCCCTACGAGCAGTACTTC.

Comments on this clone: At one end, the junction sequence differs from germline, possibly due to a read error. This chain uses TRBV7-2 with TRBJ1-1; 8 nucleotides line up with TRBD1. The germline CDR1 and CDR2 sequences are SGHTA and FQGNSA. The CDR3 runs to 14 residues. The CDR3 loop is CACRSQGANTEAFF. The CDR3 coding sequence is TGTGCCTGCAGATCCCAGGGGGCGAACACTGAAGCTTTCTTT.

The chain couples TRBV9 to TRBJ1-2, with D unclear. Germline assignment: CDR1 SGDLS and CDR2 YYNGEE. The CDR3 has 15 amino acids. Trimming pared 0 bases from V and 6 bases from J, leaving 15 bases between. Here the CDR3 reads CASSVGGVDRHGYTF. The CDR3 DNA follows: TGTGCCAGCAGCGTAGGAGGAGTGGACCGGCATGGCTACACCTTC.

The V call is TRBV5-1, the J call TRBJ2-2; D is unclear. Trimming took 0 bases from V and 0 from J, leaving 6 bases between them. The germline gives CDR1 SGHRS, CDR2 YFSETQ. The CDR3 is 15 amino acids. The CDR3 region has the DNA TGCGCCAGCAGCTTGGCCAACACGAACACCGGGGAGCTGTTTTTT. It translates to CASSLANTNTGELFF.

This sequence joins TRBV10-3 and TRBJ1-1; TRBD1 aligns across 8 bases. V was clipped by 5 bases and J by 2 bases; unmatched bases: 7. In germline, CDR1 is ENHRY, CDR2 SYGVKD. The CDR3 has 15 residues. CDR3 region: CAISYTGQGNTEAFF. In DNA, the CDR3 is TGTGCCATCAGTTACACCGGACAGGGAAACACTGAAGCTTTCTTT.

This chain connects TRBV7-2 to TRBJ2-1; TRBD2 matches at 7 bases. The V gene end was trimmed by 5 bases and the J gene end by 2 bases; junction bases not matched to a gene: 15. Germline CDR1 SGHTA, CDR2 FQGNSA. The CDR3 length is 18 residues. The CDR3 reads CASSPGQLSGYTYNEQFF. The CDR3 DNA is TGTGCCAGCAGCCCTGGGCAACTTAGCGGGTACACCTACAATGAGCAGTTCTTC.

This clone was seen only a few times. In DNA form, the CDR3 reads TGCGCCAGCAGCCCTGGGACTAGCGGTTACAATGAGCAGTTCTTC. It translates to CASSPGTSGYNEQFF. V gene TRBV4-3 combines with J gene TRBJ2-1; 11 bases agree with TRBD2. From germline, CDR1 is LGHNA and CDR2 YSLEER. V lost 4 bases to trimming and J lost 4 bases; unmatched junction nucleotides: 3. This CDR3 has 15 residues.

This clone has just one count. This rearrangement joins TRBV6-5 to TRBJ1-6; D is ambiguous. The CDR3 is 13 amino acids. CDR1 MNHEY and CDR2 SVGAGI come from the germline V gene. Trimming pared 6 bases from V and 18 bases from J, leaving 21 bases between. The CDR3 bases are TGTGCCAGCAGCACAAATTTTGACACCGAGCACCACTTT. This sequence encodes CASSTNFDTEHHF.

This clone was picked up a small number of times. V usage is TRBV19 and J usage is TRBJ2-2; 14 nucleotides align to TRBD2. The CDR3 runs 16 residues. Germline trimming cut 5 bases from V and 6 bases from J; bases unmatched to any gene: 5. Per the germline V gene, CDR1 is LNHDA and CDR2 is SQIVND (reference sequence). CDR3: CASSAVGLAGAGELFF. DNA of the CDR3: TGTGCCAGTAGTGCCGTGGGACTAGCGGGAGCCGGGGAGCTGTTTTTT.

The V and J genes are TRBV3-1 (or the pseudogene TRBV3-2) and TRBJ1-1; 8 bases align to TRBD1. The V segment lost 1 base and the J segment 4 bases; nucleotides outside the gene matches: 5. The germline V gene encodes CDR1 LGHDT and CDR2 YNNKEL (reference sequence). This CDR3 region has 15 residues. The CDR3 region is CASSQVQGAGTEAFF. As DNA, the CDR3 is TGTGCCAGCAGCCAAGTGCAGGGGGCAGGCACTGAAGCTTTCTTT.

This clone appeared once. V is TRBV5-1 and J is TRBJ2-3; TRBD2 matches at 12 bases. The V segment lost 1 base and the J segment 7 bases; nucleotides outside the gene matches: 1. This CDR3 has 14 residues. Germline V gives CDR1 SGHRS, CDR2 YFSETQ. CDR3 sequence (DNA): TGCGCCAGCAGCTTGACTAGCGGGGGGAATACGCAGTATTTT. It encodes CASSLTSGGNTQYF.

The J gene is TRBJ2-7, the V gene TRBV6-5; a possible D gene is TRBD2 (5 bases). V lost 2 bases and J lost 2, with 13 bases in between. The germline CDR1 and CDR2 sequences are MNHEY and SVGAGI. The CDR3 is 15 amino acids. CDR3 nucleotide sequence: TGTGCCAGCAGTTACCAGGCAGCGGTAACCTACGAGCAGTACTTC. Translated: CASSYQAAVTYEQYF.

The chain recombines TRBV4-1 with TRBJ1-5; TRBD1 is a possible D gene (6 bases). Trimming stripped 4 bases from V and 3 bases from J, with 16 bases between. In germline, CDR1 is MGHRA, CDR2 YSYEKL. The CDR3 runs to 16 residues. CDR3 coding DNA: TGCGCCAGCAGCCTAATGAGGGGGGCCTTCAATCAGCCCCAGCATTTT. Translating it yields CASSLMRGAFNQPQHF.

This clone showed up just once. The rearrangement links TRBV5-1 to TRBJ2-5, with D uncertain. The V end lost 4 bases, the J end lost 5 bases, and 12 bases lay between the germline ends. The CDR3 consists of 13 residues. The germline V gene encodes CDR1 SGHRS and CDR2 YFSETQ. The CDR3 loop is CASSARTGETQYF. CDR3 DNA sequence: TGCGCCAGCAGCGCCCGGACGGGTGAGACCCAGTACTTC.

The chain employs TRBV3-1 (or the pseudogene TRBV3-2) and TRBJ1-1; 7 bases match TRBD1. CDR1 is LGHDT and CDR2 is YNNKEL in the germline V gene (reference sequence). The CDR3 consists of 14 residues. The V gene end was trimmed by 4 bases and the J gene end by 1 base; junction bases not matched to a gene: 3. The CDR3 nucleotides read TGTGCCAGCAGCCGCCAGGGGGAGAACACTGAAGCTTTCTTT. Protein sequence: CASSRQGENTEAFF.